This passage covers 25 T cell receptor beta chains from one sample sequenced in a study of cytomegalovirus exposure and HLA in healthy donors (dated by TCRdb to about 2017). The library relied on the immunoSEQ multiplex PCR assay. For the multiplex PCR, a mixture combining 60 forward primers for TCR Vbeta segments and 13 reverse primers for TCR Jbeta segments was used. This immuneACCESS table, as held by TCRdb, lists in-frame sequences with V and J called but not all clones. Of the missing ones, under half trace to an unresolved V gene in checked studies; the others have no known cause. Within this sample are more than 150,000 clones, with about three quarters of them counted one time only. Clones ranked in the top ten supply around 1.5% of the sample. Sequencing used PBMCs. The receptors were gathered from a young man in good health and CMV-seronegative.

The V gene is TRBV10-1, the J gene TRBJ2-7, with a weak D call TRBD1 (5 bases). The V gene's germline CDR1 is WNHNN and CDR2 SYGVQD (reference sequence). Trimming stripped 2 bases from V and 9 bases from J, with 11 bases between. The CDR3 sequence is 12 residues long. The chain's CDR3 is CASSENRKGQYF. As DNA, the CDR3 is TGCGCCAGCAGTGAGAACAGGAAGGGGCAGTACTTC.

The chain is built from TRBV14 and TRBJ1-2; 10 bases match TRBD1. The ends lost 5 bases at V and 7 bases at J; junction bases unmatched: 10. This CDR3 is built from 15 residues. CDR1 is SGHDN, CDR2 FVKESK, per germline. The CDR3 here is CASSYPGQGRAGYTF. The DNA of the CDR3 is TGTGCCAGCAGCTATCCGGGACAGGGGCGAGCTGGCTACACCTTC.

The gene calls are TRBV6-5 and TRBJ2-7, with 7 positions matching TRBD2. The germline gives CDR1 MNHEY, CDR2 SVGAGI. The V gene end was trimmed by 6 bases and the J gene end by 4 bases; junction bases not matched to a gene: 6. The CDR3 consists of 13 residues. The DNA for the CDR3 is TGTGCCAGCAGACGGGAGGCTAGTTACGAGCAGTACTTC. This codes for CASRREASYEQYF.

V usage is TRBV7-9 and J usage is TRBJ2-3; the D gene is possibly TRBD1 (5 bases). The CDR3 contains 17 residues. Trimming stripped 5 bases from V and 4 bases from J, with 22 bases between. Germline CDR1 SEHNR, CDR2 FQNEAQ (reference sequence). CDR3 sequence (DNA): TGTGCCAGCAGCCCCCGTTACGGCAGGGCGGACCCAGATACGCAGTATTTT. Its translation is CASSPRYGRADPDTQYF.

The chain employs TRBV5-1 and TRBJ2-1; 12 bases map to TRBD2. This CDR3 region has 15 residues. With 0 bases clipped from V and 8 bases from J, the junction kept 3 bases outside the gene matches. Germline CDR1 is SGHRS and CDR2 is YFSETQ. DNA of the CDR3: TGCGCCAGCAGCTTGGGACTAGCGGGAGTCTATGAGCAGTTCTTC. Translated: CASSLGLAGVYEQFF.

This clone is a singleton in its sample. The gene calls are TRBV9 and TRBJ2-3; TRBD1 aligns across 10 bases. In germline, CDR1 is SGDLS, CDR2 YYNGEE. The CDR3 has 16 amino acids. V trimming: 3 bases; J trimming: 4 bases; junction bases outside the gene matches: 8. The CDR3 region is CASSERQGASSDTQYF. The CDR3 DNA is TGTGCCAGCAGCGAACGACAGGGGGCGTCGTCAGATACGCAGTATTTT.

This clone has just one count. One end of the junction varies from germline; a read error may be responsible. This chain connects TRBV7-2 to TRBJ1-2, with D uncertain. This CDR3 is built from 13 residues. CDR1 and CDR2 from the germline V gene are SGHTA and FQGNSA. The CDR3 is CASSSSNRGDLKF. The DNA for the CDR3 is TGTGCCAGCAGCAGCTCGAACCGAGGTGACCTGAAATTC. Using reference TRBV7-2 and TRBJ1-2 for the parts outside the CDR3, the full variable domain is GAGVSQSPSNKVTEKGKDVELRCDPISGHTALYWYRQSLGQGLEFLIYFQGNSAPDKSGLPSDRFSAERTGGSVSTLTIQRTQQEDSAVYLCASSSSNRGDLKFGSGTRLTVV.

This sequence joins TRBV9 and TRBJ1-2, with D uncertain. Per germline, CDR1 SGDLS and CDR2 YYNGEE. V lost 3 bases and J 4 bases, leaving 16 bases between the germline ends. The CDR3 consists of 15 residues. CDR3 DNA sequence: TGTGCCAGCAGCGCAAAACTAGACGGCACCTATGGCTACACCTTC. The encoded protein is CASSAKLDGTYGYTF.

The chain couples TRBV5-1 to TRBJ1-1; D not resolved. The V gene lost 1 base and the J gene lost 3 bases, with 7 bases spanning the gap. This CDR3 is built from 13 residues. Germline values: CDR1 SGHRS, CDR2 YFSETQ. CDR3 nucleotides: TGCGCCAGCAGCTTGTCGCGGGACACTGAAGCTTTCTTT. Amino acids: CASSLSRDTEAFF.

The gene calls are TRBV6-5 and TRBJ1-2; 7 bases are a match to TRBD1. Germline values: CDR1 MNHEY, CDR2 SVGAGI. V gave up 8 bases and J gave up 2 bases; unmatched junction bases: 8. This CDR3 comprises 14 residues. The CDR3 region is CASRAGQRNYGYTF. CDR3 coding DNA: TGTGCCAGCCGGGCGGGACAGCGAAACTATGGCTACACCTTC.

This clone turned up a few times. The chain employs TRBV7-9 and TRBJ1-3; 7 bases line up with TRBD1. The V segment lost 5 bases and the J segment 0 bases; nucleotides outside the gene matches: 7. The CDR3 has 16 amino acids. Germline V gives CDR1 SEHNR, CDR2 FQNEAQ (reference sequence). The CDR3 protein is CASSPKGDSSGNTIYF. Here the CDR3 DNA reads TGTGCCAGCAGCCCGAAGGGGGACAGCTCTGGAAACACCATATATTTT.

CDR3 sequence reads: CASSEVEGHYGYTF. The CDR3 DNA reads as TGTGCCAGCAGTGAAGTGGAGGGGCACTATGGCTACACCTTC. The rearrangement uses TRBV6-1 and TRBJ1-2, with a possible D match to TRBD1 (5 bases). The germline V gene encodes CDR1 MNHNS and CDR2 SASEGT. V dropped 1 base and J dropped 3 bases, with 9 bases sitting between them. This CDR3 comprises 14 residues.

The chain combines TRBV30 with TRBJ2-3; 9 bases align to TRBD1. Per germline, CDR1 GTSNPN and CDR2 SVGIG (reference sequence). This CDR3 region has 19 residues. Trimming removed 3 bases from V and 2 bases from J; junction bases left unmatched: 18. The CDR3 nucleotides are TGTGCCTGGAGCGCCGGGACAGGGACCTACACCGTCATCACAGATACGCAGTATTTT. Protein sequence: CAWSAGTGTYTVITDTQYF.

The chain links TRBV29-1 to TRBJ2-5; TRBD1 matches at 9 bases. This CDR3 is 15 amino acids long. Per germline, CDR1 SQVTM and CDR2 ANQGSEA. Unmatched junction bases numbered 7, after V lost 4 bases and J lost 1 base. The chain's CDR3 is CSVGGDRAGQETQYF. The CDR3 nucleotides are TGCAGCGTTGGGGGGGACAGGGCTGGCCAAGAGACCCAGTACTTC.

The V gene is TRBV28, the J gene TRBJ1-5; the match to TRBD1 covers 8 bases. Germline trimming cut 6 bases from V and 4 bases from J; bases unmatched to any gene: 2. CDR1 MDHEN and CDR2 SYDVKM come from the germline V gene. The CDR3 is 13 residues long. This CDR3 is CASRYRGNQPQHF. The CDR3 DNA reads as TGTGCCAGCAGATACAGGGGGAATCAGCCCCAGCATTTT.

V and J are TRBV2 and TRBJ2-2; maybe TRBD2 (6 bases). This CDR3 contains 13 residues. Trimming left V 7 bases short and J 6 bases short, with 12 bases between. Per germline, CDR1 SNHLY and CDR2 FYNNEI. The CDR3 DNA sequence: TGTGCCAGCAACCGAAAGCGGGCCGGGGAGCTGTTTTTT. Translated, it gives CASNRKRAGELFF.

This chain joins TRBV28 and TRBJ2-5; 12 nucleotides align to TRBD2. Germline values: CDR1 MDHEN, CDR2 SYDVKM. The CDR3 runs to 17 residues. J lost 4 bases, V lost 4 bases, and 10 bases had no gene match. The CDR3 is CASSSRGLAGWGETQYF. The CDR3 bases are TGTGCCAGCAGTTCTCGTGGACTAGCGGGGTGGGGAGAGACCCAGTACTTC.

This sequence joins TRBV12-5 and TRBJ1-1, with a weak D call TRBD1 (5 bases). This CDR3 is built from 12 residues. The V gene's germline CDR1 is LGHNT and CDR2 FRNRAP. Trimming left V 1 base short and J 6 bases short, with 6 bases between. The CDR3 protein is CASGLGGAEAFF. For the CDR3, the DNA is TGTGCTAGTGGTTTGGGGGGGGCTGAAGCTTTCTTT.

The chain has TRBV5-1 and TRBJ2-3; possibly TRBD2 for D (6 bases). V was clipped by 1 base and J by 2 bases, with 11 bases between them. The germline CDR1 and CDR2 sequences are SGHRS and YFSETQ. CDR3 length: 15 amino acids. CDR3 in amino acids: CASSLRELITDTQYF. The CDR3 DNA reads as TGCGCCAGCAGCTTGCGGGAGCTTATCACAGATACGCAGTATTTT.

The chain combines TRBV7-3 with TRBJ2-1, with D tentatively TRBD1 (6 bases). From germline, CDR1 is SGHTA and CDR2 FQGTGA. The CDR3 length is 15 residues. V lost 5 bases, J lost 2 bases, and 13 bases lay in between. This CDR3 reads CASSPARTAYNEQFF. The CDR3 DNA is TGTGCCAGCAGCCCGGCCCGGACAGCCTACAATGAGCAGTTCTTC.

The rearrangement uses TRBV6-1 and TRBJ1-2; tentatively, D is TRBD1 (6 bases). Germline CDR1 and CDR2: MNHNS and SASEGT. The CDR3 is made up of 11 amino acids. Trimming removed 4 bases from V and 9 bases from J, with 9 bases in between. The chain's CDR3 is CASSVQGRYTF. The CDR3 region has the DNA TGTGCCAGCAGTGTACAGGGTCGCTACACCTTC.

The chain is built from TRBV5-1 and TRBJ2-5; TRBD1 agrees at 12 bases. This CDR3 region has 17 residues. The V and J ends lost 4 bases and 11 bases, in that order; junction bases with no gene match: 18. Germline V CDR1 and CDR2: SGHRS, YFSETQ. The CDR3 sequence is CASSPPQRGTGGREQYF. For the CDR3, the DNA is TGCGCCAGCAGCCCCCCCCAGAGGGGGACAGGGGGCAGAGAGCAGTACTTC.

J is TRBJ2-5 and V is TRBV18; possible D gene TRBD1, 6 bases. The V and J ends lost 2 bases and 6 bases respectively, with 10 bases between them. CDR3 length equals 13 residues. Germline V gives CDR1 KGHSH, CDR2 LQKENI. The CDR3 coding sequence is TGTGCCAGCTCACCAGGGCAGGGGCAGACCCAGTACTTC. Protein: CASSPGQGQTQYF.

The V call is TRBV30, the J call TRBJ2-1; D not resolved. Germline V lookup: CDR1 GTSNPN, CDR2 SVGIG (reference sequence). V shed 0 bases and J shed 6 bases, with 9 bases lying between them. This CDR3 is built from 13 residues. CDR3: CAWSVLLSNEQFF. In DNA form, the CDR3 reads TGTGCCTGGAGTGTATTACTATCCAATGAGCAGTTCTTC.

The chain is built from TRBV19 and TRBJ2-7; 10 nucleotides agree with TRBD2. CDR3 length equals 15 residues. Looked up from germline, CDR1 is LNHDA and CDR2 is SQIVND (reference sequence). V shed 6 bases and J 5 bases; nucleotides not matched to a gene: 10. DNA of the CDR3: TGTGCCAGTAGCCGGCCGGGACTAGCGCCCAACGAGCAGTACTTC. It encodes CASSRPGLAPNEQYF. The full variable domain, its missing parts supplied by reference TRBV19 and TRBJ2-7, is DGGITQSPKYLFRKEGQNVTLSCEQNLNHDAMYWYRQDPGQGLRLIYYSQIVNDFQKGDIAEGYSVSREKKESFPLTVTSAQKNPTAFYLCASSRPGLAPNEQYFGPGTRLTVT.